What follows are 5 T cell receptor beta chains derived from one specimen sequenced in a study of shared clonotypes between healthy human individuals. The repertoire was sequenced with immunoSEQ multiplex PCR; TCRdb's copy has only in-frame clones and lacks some. Here the sample spans over a million clones, 60% to 80% being singletons. Sequencing input: memory CD4+ T cells sorted from blood. Subset given: CD45RA-negative fraction. The receptors were sampled from a man younger than 35 in good health.

The rearrangement uses TRBV6-6 and TRBJ1-5, with D possibly matching TRBD1 (6 bases). From germline, CDR1 is MNHNY and CDR2 SVGAGI (reference sequence). This CDR3 is 16 amino acids long. The V and J ends lost 7 bases and 7 bases respectively, with 23 bases between them. The CDR3 reads CASNRGTTVEGQPQHF. The CDR3 nucleotides are TGTGCCAGCAACCGAGGGACAACGGTGGAAGGACAGCCCCAGCATTTT.

V is TRBV5-1 and J is TRBJ2-1; a possible D gene is TRBD2 (5 bases). The CDR3 is 12 amino acids. V was clipped by 4 bases and J by 6 bases, with 8 bases between them. Germline lookup yields CDR1 SGHRS and CDR2 YFSETQ. This CDR3 is CASSGSFNEQFF. The CDR3 coding sequence is TGCGCCAGCAGCGGGAGTTTCAATGAGCAGTTCTTC.

The chain has TRBV11-2 and TRBJ1-5, with unresolved D. V was clipped by 5 bases and J by 7 bases, with 18 bases between them. This CDR3 comprises 15 residues. CDR1 is SGHAT, CDR2 FQNNGV, per germline. Here the CDR3 reads CASSRALEAGQPQHF. The CDR3 bases are TGTGCCAGCAGCCGTGCCCTCGAGGCTGGACAGCCCCAGCATTTT.

This clone occurred a few times. The chain carries TRBV5-1 and TRBJ1-5; D uncertain. Per germline, CDR1 SGHRS and CDR2 YFSETQ. Trimming took off 4 bases at V and 4 bases at J, with 9 bases between the two ends. This CDR3 spans 13 amino acids. The CDR3 here is CASSPGNNQPQHF. CDR3 nucleotides: TGCGCCAGCAGCCCCGGGAATAATCAGCCCCAGCATTTT.

The rearrangement uses TRBV7-2 and TRBJ1-1, with D tentatively TRBD1 (6 bases). V was clipped by 8 bases and J by 3 bases, with 16 bases between them. Germline V gene lookup returns CDR1 SGHTA and CDR2 FQGNSA. This CDR3 is 14 amino acids long. In nucleotides, the CDR3 is TGTGCCAGCCGGAAAGGGGGTATATACACTGAAGCTTTCTTT. Translated, it gives CASRKGGIYTEAFF.